This T cell receptor beta chain was observed in a study of cytomegalovirus exposure and HLA in healthy donors (dated by TCRdb to the late 2010s). Describing the broader study: A later analysis indicated that the 120 or so validation repertoires were generated on the platform also employed for the 666 repertoires of the first cohort. The study aimed to test whether signatures of past pathogen exposure could be identified by cataloging public T cell receptors. Along with the approximately 700-subject first cohort, a separate validation cohort of roughly 110 different subjects was used. To predict cytomegalovirus infection status, the study brought together high-throughput TCR immunosequencing, statistical association of individual TCRs with disease status, and machine learning.

Donors formed part of the validation cohort, which comprised about 120 subjects and was distinct from the first cohort of 666 subjects. Study-wide conclusions, independent of this receptor: The study gave a list of over 150 TCR beta chains associated with cytomegalovirus. All 120 or so repertoires were used to score co-occurrence in the validation cohort in a later analysis, because that analysis had no HLA typing for the cohort. While some public TCRs were present in many individuals, most TCR sequences turned up only very rarely across donors. Three of the identified cytomegalovirus-associated TCR beta chains were confirmed in vitro to be specific for cytomegalovirus antigens. The authors suggested that the approach could potentially be generalized to other disease states and immunological phenotypes. The classifier was reported to diagnose cytomegalovirus status with high specificity and sensitivity in both the original and validation cohorts. Of the cluster scores, around 95% were above 0 in a later analysis, which found that TCRs clustered in the first cohort also tended to co-occur in the 130 or so validation repertoires.

Of note for this clone: The target of this receptor is not known. No much larger clone exists at a distance of one base, and base qualities are not known.

The CDR3 runs 18 residues from the cysteine to the phenylalanine. Only the CDR3 portion is preserved as DNA: 54 bases, with reading frame beginning at the first base. The CDR1 and CDR2 encoded by the germline V gene are ENHRY and SYGVKD. V is trimmed back by 5 bases and J by 0 bases, and the junction contains 7 bases that no gene match accounts for. Library generation was performed with the immunoSEQ multiplex PCR assay. Concerning the study's data processing: A statistical classification framework was built for diagnosing cytomegalovirus status from the catalog of TCR beta chain sequences. In its TCRdb copy, this immuneACCESS table keeps in-frame sequences only and misses some clones. Where compared with another copy, unresolved V genes explain less than half of these, and the others have no known cause. Clone size and V and J calls were adopted from that table, with D and trimming inferred from the DNA. The sample yields about 240,000 clones; 75% to 90% were counted once. 1% to 1.5% of the sample belongs to the ten largest clones.

Sequencing was carried out using PBMCs. This TCR came from a woman in her twenties or thirties in good health and CMV-seropositive. The sequence joins TRBV10-3 to TRBJ2-1; 13 of the junction bases match TRBD2. CDR3 region: CAISLTSGRTSSYNEQFF. The sequence in DNA is TGTGCCATCAGTTTGACTAGCGGGAGGACAAGCTCCTACAATGAGCAGTTCTTC.